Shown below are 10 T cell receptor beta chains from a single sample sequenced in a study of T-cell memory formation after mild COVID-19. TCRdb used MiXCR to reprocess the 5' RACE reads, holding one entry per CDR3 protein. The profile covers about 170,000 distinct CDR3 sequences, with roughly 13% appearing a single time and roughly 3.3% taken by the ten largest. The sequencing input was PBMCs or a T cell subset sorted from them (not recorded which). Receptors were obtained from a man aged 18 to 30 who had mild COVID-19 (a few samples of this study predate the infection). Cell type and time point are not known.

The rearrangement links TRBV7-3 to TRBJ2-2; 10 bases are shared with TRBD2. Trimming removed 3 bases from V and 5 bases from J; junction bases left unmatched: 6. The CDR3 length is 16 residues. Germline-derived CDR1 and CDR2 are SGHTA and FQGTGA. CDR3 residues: CASSFLAGGWTGELFF. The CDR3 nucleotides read TGTGCCAGCAGCTTTTTAGCGGGGGGCTGGACCGGGGAGCTGTTTTTT.

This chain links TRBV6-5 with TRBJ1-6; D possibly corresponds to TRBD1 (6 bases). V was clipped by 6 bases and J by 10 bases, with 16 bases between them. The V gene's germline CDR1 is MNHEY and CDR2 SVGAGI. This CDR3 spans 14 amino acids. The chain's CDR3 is CASRLGGGISPLHF. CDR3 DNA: TGTGCCAGCAGGCTGGGAGGGGGTATCTCACCCCTCCACTTT.

CDR3 in DNA: TGCAGTGCTAGAACAGGGGCTAATGAAAAACTGTTTTTT. This translates into CSARTGANEKLFF. The chain links TRBV20-1 to TRBJ1-4; 7 nucleotides agree with TRBD1. Germline loops: CDR1 DFQATT, CDR2 SNEGSKA (reference sequence). The CDR3 has 13 residues. V shed 2 bases, J shed 3 bases, and the junction held 0 bases outside the gene matches.

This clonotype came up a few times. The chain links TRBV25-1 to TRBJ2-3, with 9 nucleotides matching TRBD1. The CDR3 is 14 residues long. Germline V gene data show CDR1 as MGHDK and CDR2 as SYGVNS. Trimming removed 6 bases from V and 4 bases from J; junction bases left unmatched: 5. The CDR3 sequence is CASRGTGKADTQYF. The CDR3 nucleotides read TGTGCCAGCAGAGGGACAGGGAAGGCAGATACGCAGTATTTT.

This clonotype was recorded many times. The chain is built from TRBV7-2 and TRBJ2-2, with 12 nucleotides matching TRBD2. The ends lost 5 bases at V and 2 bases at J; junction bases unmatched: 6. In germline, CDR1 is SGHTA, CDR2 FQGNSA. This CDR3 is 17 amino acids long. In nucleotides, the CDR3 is TGTGCCAGCAGCCGGACTAGCGGGGCCCTAAACACCGGGGAGCTGTTTTTT. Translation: CASSRTSGALNTGELFF.

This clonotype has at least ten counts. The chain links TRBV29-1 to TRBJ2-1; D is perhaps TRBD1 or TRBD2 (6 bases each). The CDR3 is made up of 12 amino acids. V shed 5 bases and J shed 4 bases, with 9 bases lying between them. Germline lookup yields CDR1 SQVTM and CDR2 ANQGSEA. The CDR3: CSVRGTYNEQFF. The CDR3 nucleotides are TGCAGCGTTCGCGGGACATACAATGAGCAGTTCTTC.

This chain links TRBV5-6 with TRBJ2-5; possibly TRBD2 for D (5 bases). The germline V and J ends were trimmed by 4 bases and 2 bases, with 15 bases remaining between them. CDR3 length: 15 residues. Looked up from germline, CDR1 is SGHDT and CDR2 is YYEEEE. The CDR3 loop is CASSPMTGTQETQYF. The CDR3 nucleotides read TGTGCCAGCAGCCCGATGACGGGAACTCAAGAGACCCAGTACTTC.

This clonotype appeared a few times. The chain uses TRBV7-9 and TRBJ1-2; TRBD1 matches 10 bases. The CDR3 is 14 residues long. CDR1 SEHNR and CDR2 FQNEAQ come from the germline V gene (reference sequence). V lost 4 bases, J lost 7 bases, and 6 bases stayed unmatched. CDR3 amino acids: CASSWAGTGAGYTF. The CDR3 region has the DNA TGTGCCAGCAGCTGGGCCGGGACAGGGGCTGGCTACACCTTC.

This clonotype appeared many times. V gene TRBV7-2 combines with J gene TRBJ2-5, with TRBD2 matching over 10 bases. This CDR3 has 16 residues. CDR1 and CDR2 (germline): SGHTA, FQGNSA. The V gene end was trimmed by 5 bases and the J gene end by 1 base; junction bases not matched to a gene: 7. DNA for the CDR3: TGTGCCAGCAGCCTACAGCGGGGGGGCGTCCAAGAGACCCAGTACTTC. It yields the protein CASSLQRGGVQETQYF.

The CDR3 coding sequence is TGTGCCAGCAGCCCTTCCGGGACCCAGCAAGAGACCCAGTACTTC. It translates to CASSPSGTQQETQYF. The chain has TRBV6-2 or TRBV6-3 and TRBJ2-5, with D possibly called TRBD1 or TRBD2 (5 bases each). Germline lookup yields CDR1 MNHEY and CDR2 SVGEGT. The CDR3 covers 15 residues. Trimming left V 6 bases short and J 2 bases short, with 16 bases between.